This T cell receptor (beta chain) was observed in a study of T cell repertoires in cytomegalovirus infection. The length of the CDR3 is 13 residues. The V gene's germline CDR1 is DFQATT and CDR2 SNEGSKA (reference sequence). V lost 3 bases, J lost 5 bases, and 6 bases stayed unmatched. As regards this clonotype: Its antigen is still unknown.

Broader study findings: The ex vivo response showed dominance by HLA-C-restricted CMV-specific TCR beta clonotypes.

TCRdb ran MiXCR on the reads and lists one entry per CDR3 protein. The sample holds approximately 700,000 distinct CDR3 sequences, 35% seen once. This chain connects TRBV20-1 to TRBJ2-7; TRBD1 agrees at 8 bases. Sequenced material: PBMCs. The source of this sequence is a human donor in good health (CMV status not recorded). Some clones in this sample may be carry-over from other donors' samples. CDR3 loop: CSARGQARDEQYF. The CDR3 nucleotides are TGCAGTGCTAGGGGACAGGCAAGGGACGAGCAGTACTTC.